Listed below are T cell receptor beta chains from one sample, sequenced in a study of cytomegalovirus exposure and HLA in healthy donors. Using immunoSEQ multiplex PCR, the repertoire was profiled, and TCRdb retains in-frame clones only, with some absent. The repertoire holds more than 130,000 clones, about 90% seen once, with around 8% in the top ten. The sample consisted of PBMCs. These receptor sequences come from a young woman in good health and CMV-seropositive. The CDR3 runs from the conserved cysteine through the conserved F or W. D genes are given only for firm matches.

d_gene: NA; v_gene: TRBV30; j_gene: TRBJ1-1; CDR3aa: CAWMRVIHTEAFF
d_gene: TRBD1; v_gene: TRBV28; j_gene: TRBJ1-1; CDR3aa: CASSLRGKWAWTEAFF
d_gene: TRBD1; v_gene: TRBV7-8; j_gene: TRBJ2-7; CDR3aa: CASSFRDRGNEQYF
d_gene: NA; v_gene: TRBV27; j_gene: TRBJ2-5; CDR3aa: CASSLLGETQYF
d_gene: NA; v_gene: TRBV28; j_gene: TRBJ1-3; CDR3aa: CASSLRTRATGNTIYF
d_gene: TRBD1; v_gene: TRBV5-1; j_gene: TRBJ2-2; CDR3aa: CASSRRPRDRGAEAGELFF
d_gene: TRBD2; v_gene: TRBV5-1; j_gene: TRBJ2-7; CDR3aa: CASSLPDNGGDEQYF
d_gene: NA; v_gene: TRBV19; j_gene: TRBJ2-2; CDR3aa: CASSIRPGNTGELFF
d_gene: NA; v_gene: TRBV18; j_gene: TRBJ2-3; CDR3aa: CASSPRLLGGTDTQYF
d_gene: TRBD1; v_gene: TRBV5-1; j_gene: TRBJ2-7; CDR3aa: CASSPGTGSYEQYF
d_gene: NA; v_gene: TRBV5-1; j_gene: TRBJ2-7; CDR3aa: CASSLDRVDNAGGFFYEQYF
d_gene: NA; v_gene: TRBV7-9; j_gene: TRBJ2-5; CDR3aa: CASSLVALTSLETQYF
d_gene: NA; v_gene: TRBV7-2; j_gene: TRBJ2-2; CDR3aa: CASSLHSGELFF
d_gene: NA; v_gene: TRBV7-3; j_gene: TRBJ2-1; CDR3aa: CASSLDLARSNEQFF
d_gene: TRBD1; v_gene: TRBV6-1; j_gene: TRBJ2-5; CDR3aa: CASSEGTGGETQYF
d_gene: TRBD1; v_gene: TRBV28; j_gene: TRBJ2-3; CDR3aa: CASSRDRGRDTQYF
d_gene: TRBD2; v_gene: TRBV9; j_gene: TRBJ2-7; CDR3aa: CASSVGGPGGYYEQYF
d_gene: NA; v_gene: TRBV9; j_gene: TRBJ2-7; CDR3aa: CASSVGVYSYEQYF